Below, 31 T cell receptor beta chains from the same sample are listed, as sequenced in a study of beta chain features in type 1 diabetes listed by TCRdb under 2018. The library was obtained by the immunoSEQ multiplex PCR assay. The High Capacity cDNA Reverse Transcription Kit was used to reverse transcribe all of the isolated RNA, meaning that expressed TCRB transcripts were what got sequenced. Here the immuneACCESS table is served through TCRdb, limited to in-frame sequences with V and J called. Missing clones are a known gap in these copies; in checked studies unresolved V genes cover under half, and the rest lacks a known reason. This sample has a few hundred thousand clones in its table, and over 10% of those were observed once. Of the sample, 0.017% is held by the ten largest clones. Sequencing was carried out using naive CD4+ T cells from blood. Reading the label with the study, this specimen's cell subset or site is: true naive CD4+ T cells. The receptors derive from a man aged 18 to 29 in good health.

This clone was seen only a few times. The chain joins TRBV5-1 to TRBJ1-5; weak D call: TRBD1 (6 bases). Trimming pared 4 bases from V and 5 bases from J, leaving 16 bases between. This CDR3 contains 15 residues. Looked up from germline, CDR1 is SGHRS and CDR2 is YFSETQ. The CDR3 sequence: CASSPETGTYQPQHF. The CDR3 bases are TGCGCCAGCAGCCCAGAGACAGGAACCTATCAGCCCCAGCATTTT.

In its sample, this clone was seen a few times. For the CDR3, the DNA is TGTGCCAGCAGGCAAAGGGCAGGGGGTATCACTGAAGCTTTCTTT. Amino acid sequence: CASRQRAGGITEAFF. V and J are TRBV2 and TRBJ1-1, with 7 bases aligning to TRBD1. Per germline, CDR1 SNHLY and CDR2 FYNNEI. The CDR3 is 15 residues long. V shed 6 bases, J shed 4 bases, and the junction held 11 bases outside the gene matches.

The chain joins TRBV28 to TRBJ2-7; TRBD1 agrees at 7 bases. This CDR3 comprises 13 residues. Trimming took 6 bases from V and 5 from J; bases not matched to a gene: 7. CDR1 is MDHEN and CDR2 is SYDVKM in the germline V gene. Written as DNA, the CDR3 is TGTGCCAGCAGGCTGACAGGGCCCCACGAGCAGTACTTC. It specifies CASRLTGPHEQYF.

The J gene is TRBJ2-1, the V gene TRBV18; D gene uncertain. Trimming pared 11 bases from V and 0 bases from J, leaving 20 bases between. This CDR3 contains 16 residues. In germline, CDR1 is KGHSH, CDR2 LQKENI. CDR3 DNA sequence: TGTGCCGAACACTATCCCACGGCGAGCTCCTACAATGAGCAGTTCTTC. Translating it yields CAEHYPTASSYNEQFF.

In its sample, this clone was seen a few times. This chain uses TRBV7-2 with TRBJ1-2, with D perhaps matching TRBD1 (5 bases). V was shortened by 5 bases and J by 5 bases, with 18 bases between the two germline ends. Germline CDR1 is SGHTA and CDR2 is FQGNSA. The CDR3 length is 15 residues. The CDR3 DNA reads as TGTGCCAGCAGCGCCCGGACGGGGGTAGGGTATGGCTACACCTTC. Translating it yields CASSARTGVGYGYTF.

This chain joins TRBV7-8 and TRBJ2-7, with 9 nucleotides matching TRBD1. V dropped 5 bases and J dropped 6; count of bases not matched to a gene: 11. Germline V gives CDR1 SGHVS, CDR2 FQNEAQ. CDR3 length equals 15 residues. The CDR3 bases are TGTGCCAGCAGCCCTGGGGCAGGGACAGGGCGCGAGCAGTACTTC. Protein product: CASSPGAGTGREQYF.

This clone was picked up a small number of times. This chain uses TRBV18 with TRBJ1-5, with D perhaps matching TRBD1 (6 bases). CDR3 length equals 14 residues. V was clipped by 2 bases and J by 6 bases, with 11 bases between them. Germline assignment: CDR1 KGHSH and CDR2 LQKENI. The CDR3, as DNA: TGTGCCAGCTCACCAGCGGGGGGCCTTCAGCCCCAGCATTTT. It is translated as CASSPAGGLQPQHF.

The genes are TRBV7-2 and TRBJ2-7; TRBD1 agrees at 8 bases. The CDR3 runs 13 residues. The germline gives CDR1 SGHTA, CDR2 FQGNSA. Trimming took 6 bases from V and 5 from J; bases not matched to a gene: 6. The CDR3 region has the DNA TGTGCCAGCAGGCTTACAGGGGGTAACGAGCAGTACTTC. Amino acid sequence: CASRLTGGNEQYF.

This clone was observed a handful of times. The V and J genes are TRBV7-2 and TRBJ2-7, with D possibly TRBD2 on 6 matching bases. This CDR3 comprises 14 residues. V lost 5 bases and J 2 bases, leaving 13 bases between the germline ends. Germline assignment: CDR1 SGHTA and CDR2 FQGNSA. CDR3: CASSPSGGTYEQYF. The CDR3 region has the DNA TGTGCCAGCAGCCCCTCGGGCGGGACCTACGAGCAGTACTTC. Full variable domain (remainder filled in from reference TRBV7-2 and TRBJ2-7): GAGVSQSPSNKVTEKGKDVELRCDPISGHTALYWYRQSLGQGLEFLIYFQGNSAPDKSGLPSDRFSAERTGGSVSTLTIQRTQQEDSAVYLCASSPSGGTYEQYFGPGTRLTVT.

The CDR3: CASRPNQGQGWETQYF. The CDR3 bases are TGTGCCAGCAGACCAAACCAAGGACAGGGATGGGAGACCCAGTACTTC. V usage is TRBV5-4 and J usage is TRBJ2-5; 8 bases map to TRBD1. V was clipped by 5 bases and J by 5 bases; unmatched bases: 14. The CDR3 runs 16 residues. Per germline, CDR1 SGHNT and CDR2 YYREEE (reference sequence).

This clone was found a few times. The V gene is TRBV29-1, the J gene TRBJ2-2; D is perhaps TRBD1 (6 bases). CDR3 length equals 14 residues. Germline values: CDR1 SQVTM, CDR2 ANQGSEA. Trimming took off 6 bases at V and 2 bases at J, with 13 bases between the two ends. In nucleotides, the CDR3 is TGCAGCGTCCAACGGACAGCCAACACCGGGGAGCTGTTTTTT. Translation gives CSVQRTANTGELFF.

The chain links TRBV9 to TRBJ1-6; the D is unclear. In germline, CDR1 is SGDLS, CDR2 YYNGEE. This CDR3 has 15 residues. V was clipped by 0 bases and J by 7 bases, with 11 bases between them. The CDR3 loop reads CASSVGSVTNSPLHF. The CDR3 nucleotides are TGTGCCAGCAGCGTAGGTTCGGTTACCAATTCACCCCTCCACTTT. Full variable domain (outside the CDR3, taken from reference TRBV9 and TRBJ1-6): DSGVTQTPKHLITATGQRVTLRCSPRSGDLSVYWYQQSLDQGLQFLIQYYNGEERAKGNILERFSAQQFPDLHSELNLSSLELGDSALYFCASSVGSVTNSPLHFGNGTRLTVT.

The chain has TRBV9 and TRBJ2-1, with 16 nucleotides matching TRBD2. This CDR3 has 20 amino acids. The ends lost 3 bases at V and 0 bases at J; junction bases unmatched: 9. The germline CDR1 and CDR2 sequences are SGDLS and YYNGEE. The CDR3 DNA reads TGTGCCAGCAGCGCCCACCTGGGACTAGCGGGGGGGAGCTCCTACAATGAGCAGTTCTTC. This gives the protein CASSAHLGLAGGSSYNEQFF.

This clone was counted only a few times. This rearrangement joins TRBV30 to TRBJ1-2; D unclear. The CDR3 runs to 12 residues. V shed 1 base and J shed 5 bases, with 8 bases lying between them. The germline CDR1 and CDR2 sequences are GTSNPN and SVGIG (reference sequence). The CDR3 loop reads CAWSGVRYGYTF. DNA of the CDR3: TGTGCCTGGAGTGGCGTCCGTTATGGCTACACCTTC.

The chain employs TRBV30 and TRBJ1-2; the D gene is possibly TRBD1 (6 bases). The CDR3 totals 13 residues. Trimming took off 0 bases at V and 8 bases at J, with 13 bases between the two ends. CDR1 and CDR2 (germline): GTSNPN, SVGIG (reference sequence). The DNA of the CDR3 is TGTGCCTGGAGTGTAGAGGACAGCCTGGGCTACACCTTC. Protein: CAWSVEDSLGYTF.

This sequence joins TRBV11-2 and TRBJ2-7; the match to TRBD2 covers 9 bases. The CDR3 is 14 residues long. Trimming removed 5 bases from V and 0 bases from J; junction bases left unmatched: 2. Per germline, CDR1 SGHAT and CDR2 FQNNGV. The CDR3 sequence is CASSVSGGSYEQYF. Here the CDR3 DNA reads TGTGCCAGCAGCGTTAGCGGGGGCTCCTACGAGCAGTACTTC.

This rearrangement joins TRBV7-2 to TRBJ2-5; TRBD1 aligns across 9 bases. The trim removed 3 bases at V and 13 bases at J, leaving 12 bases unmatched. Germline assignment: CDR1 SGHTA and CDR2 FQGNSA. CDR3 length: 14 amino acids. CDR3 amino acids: CASSLSGGTGWWYF. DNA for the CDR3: TGTGCCAGCAGCTTGTCGGGTGGGACAGGGTGGTGGTACTTC. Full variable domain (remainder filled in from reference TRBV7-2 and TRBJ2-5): GAGVSQSPSNKVTEKGKDVELRCDPISGHTALYWYRQSLGQGLEFLIYFQGNSAPDKSGLPSDRFSAERTGGSVSTLTIQRTQQEDSAVYLCASSLSGGTGWWYFGPGTRLLVL.

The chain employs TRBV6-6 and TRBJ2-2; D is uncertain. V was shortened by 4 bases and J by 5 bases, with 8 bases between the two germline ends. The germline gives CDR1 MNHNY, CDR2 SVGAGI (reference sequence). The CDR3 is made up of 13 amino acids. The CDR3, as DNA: TGTGCCAGCAGTTTCGGTGAGACCGGGGAGCTGTTTTTT. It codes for CASSFGETGELFF.

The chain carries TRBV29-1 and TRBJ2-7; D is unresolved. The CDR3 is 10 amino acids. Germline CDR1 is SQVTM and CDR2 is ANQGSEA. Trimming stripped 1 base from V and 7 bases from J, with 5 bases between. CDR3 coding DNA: TGCAGCGTTGAAGGTACAGAGCAGTACTTC. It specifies CSVEGTEQYF.

CDR3 DNA: TGTGCCAGCAGCCTTGCGGGGGGGCCCGGGGAGCTGTTTTTT. The encoded protein is CASSLAGGPGELFF. The V gene is TRBV11-3, the J gene TRBJ2-2; 9 nucleotides align to TRBD2. The CDR3 has 14 residues. V shed 5 bases, J shed 6 bases, and the junction held 4 bases outside the gene matches. Per the germline V gene, CDR1 is SGHNT and CDR2 is YENEEA. The whole variable domain, remainder taken from reference TRBV11-3 and TRBJ2-2, is EAGVVQSPRYKIIEKKQPVAFWCNPISGHNTLYWYLQNLGQGPELLIRYENEEAVDDSQLPKDRFSAERLKGVDSTLKIQPAELGDSAVYLCASSLAGGPGELFFGEGSRLTVL.

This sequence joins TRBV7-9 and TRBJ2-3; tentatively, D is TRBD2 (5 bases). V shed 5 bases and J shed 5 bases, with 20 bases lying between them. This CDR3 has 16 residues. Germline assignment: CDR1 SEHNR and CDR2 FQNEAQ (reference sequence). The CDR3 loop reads CASSPPLEVVIDTQYF. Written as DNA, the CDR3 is TGTGCCAGCAGCCCGCCTTTGGAGGTTGTAATAGATACGCAGTATTTT.

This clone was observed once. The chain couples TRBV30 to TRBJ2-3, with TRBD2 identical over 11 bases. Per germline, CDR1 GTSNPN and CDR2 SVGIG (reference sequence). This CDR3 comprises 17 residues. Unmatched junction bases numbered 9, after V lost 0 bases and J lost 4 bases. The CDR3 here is CAWSVRRTSGPPDTQYF. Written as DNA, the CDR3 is TGTGCCTGGAGTGTACGACGGACTAGCGGGCCCCCAGATACGCAGTATTTT.

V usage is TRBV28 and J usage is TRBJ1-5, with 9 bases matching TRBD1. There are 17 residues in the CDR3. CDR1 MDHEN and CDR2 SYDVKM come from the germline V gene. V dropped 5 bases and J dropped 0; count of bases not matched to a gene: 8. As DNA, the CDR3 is TGTGCCAGCAGTCTAAGGACAGGGGCACATAGCAATCAGCCCCAGCATTTT. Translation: CASSLRTGAHSNQPQHF.

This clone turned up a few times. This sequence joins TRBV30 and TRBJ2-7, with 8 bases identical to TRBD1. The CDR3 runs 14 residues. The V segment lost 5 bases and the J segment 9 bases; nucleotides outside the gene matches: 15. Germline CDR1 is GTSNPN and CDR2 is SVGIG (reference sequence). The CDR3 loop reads CAWAPGTGYFGQYF. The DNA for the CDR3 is TGTGCCTGGGCTCCAGGGACAGGCTACTTTGGGCAGTACTTC.

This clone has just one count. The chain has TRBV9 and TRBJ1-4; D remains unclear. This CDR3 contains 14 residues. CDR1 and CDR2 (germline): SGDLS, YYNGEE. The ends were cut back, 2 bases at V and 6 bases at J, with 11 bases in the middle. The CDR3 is CASSVRGSDEKLFF. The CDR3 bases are TGTGCCAGCAGCGTGCGGGGTTCGGATGAAAAACTGTTTTTT.

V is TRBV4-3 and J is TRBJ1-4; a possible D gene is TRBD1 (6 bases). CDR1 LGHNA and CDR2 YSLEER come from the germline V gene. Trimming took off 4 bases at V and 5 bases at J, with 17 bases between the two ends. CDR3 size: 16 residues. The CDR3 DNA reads TGCGCCAGCAGCCTAGGCTCGGGACAAAGCAATGAAAAACTGTTTTTT. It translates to CASSLGSGQSNEKLFF.

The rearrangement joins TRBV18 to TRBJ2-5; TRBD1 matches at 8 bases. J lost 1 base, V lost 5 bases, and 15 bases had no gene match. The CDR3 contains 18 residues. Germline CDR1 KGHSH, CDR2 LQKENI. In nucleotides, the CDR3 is TGTGCCAGCTCATCCCCTTTCCCCGACAGGGGCACCCAAGAGACCCAGTACTTC. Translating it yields CASSSPFPDRGTQETQYF.

DNA for the CDR3: TGTGCCAGCACGTCAGGGCTTAATCAGCCCCAGCATTTT. Its translation: CASTSGLNQPQHF. J is TRBJ1-5 and V is TRBV6-1; maybe TRBD1 (5 bases). The CDR3 is made up of 13 amino acids. Germline-derived CDR1 and CDR2 are MNHNS and SASEGT. With 7 bases removed from V and 4 bases from J, the gap between germline ends came to 11 bases.

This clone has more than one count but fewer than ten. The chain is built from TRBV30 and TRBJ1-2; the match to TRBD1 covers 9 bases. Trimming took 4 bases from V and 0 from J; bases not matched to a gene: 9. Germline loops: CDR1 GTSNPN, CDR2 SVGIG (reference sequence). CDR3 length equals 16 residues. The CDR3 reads CAWIPGQGLSNYGYTF. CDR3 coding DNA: TGTGCCTGGATTCCGGGACAGGGCTTATCTAACTATGGCTACACCTTC.

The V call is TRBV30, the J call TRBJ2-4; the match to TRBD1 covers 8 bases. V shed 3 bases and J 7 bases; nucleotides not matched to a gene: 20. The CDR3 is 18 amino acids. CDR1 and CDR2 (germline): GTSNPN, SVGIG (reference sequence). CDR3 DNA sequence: TGTGCCTGGAGCCAACGAGGCCTGGGGGCGGGACAGGTGAACATTCAGTACTTC. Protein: CAWSQRGLGAGQVNIQYF.

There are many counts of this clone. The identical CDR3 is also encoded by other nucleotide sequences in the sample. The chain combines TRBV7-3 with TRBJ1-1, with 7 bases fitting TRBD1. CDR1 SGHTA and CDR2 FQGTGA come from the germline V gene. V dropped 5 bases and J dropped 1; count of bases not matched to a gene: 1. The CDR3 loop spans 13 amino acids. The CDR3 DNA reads TGTGCCAGCAGCCGGGACAGGAACACTGAAGCTTTCTTT. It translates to CASSRDRNTEAFF.